These 26 T cell receptor beta chains were all obtained from the same sample, sequenced in a study of cytomegalovirus exposure and HLA in healthy donors. Researchers ran the PCR with 60 Vbeta and 13 Jbeta primers. Measured with immunoSEQ multiplex PCR; TCRdb has only the in-frame clones, and not every one. Seen here are around 120,000 clones, roughly 80% observed once, and the top ten hold approximately 0.22%. Sequencing was carried out using PBMCs. The receptors originated from a man aged 45-65 years in good health and CMV-seronegative.

This chain links TRBV19 with TRBJ2-2; 9 bases are shared with TRBD2. This CDR3 region has 17 residues. V lost 6 bases and J lost 1; bases outside the gene matches: 9. Per germline, CDR1 LNHDA and CDR2 SQIVND (reference sequence). The CDR3 DNA is TGTGCCAGTAGACTAACCTCTAGCGGGATGAACACCGGGGAGCTGTTTTTT. Translation: CASRLTSSGMNTGELFF. Full variable domain (outside the CDR3, taken from reference TRBV19 and TRBJ2-2): DGGITQSPKYLFRKEGQNVTLSCEQNLNHDAMYWYRQDPGQGLRLIYYSQIVNDFQKGDIAEGYSVSREKKESFPLTVTSAQKNPTAFYLCASRLTSSGMNTGELFFGEGSRLTVL.

The gene calls are TRBV11-3 and TRBJ2-5; maybe TRBD2 (6 bases). Trimming shortened V by 6 bases and J by 2 bases, and 13 bases separated the two germline ends. The CDR3 has 14 amino acids. The germline V gene has CDR1 SGHNT and CDR2 YENEEA. This CDR3 is CASSLGGGQETQYF. CDR3 coding DNA: TGTGCCAGCAGTCTTGGAGGAGGGCAAGAGACCCAGTACTTC.

This clone was counted at least ten times. This sequence joins TRBV28 and TRBJ2-2; TRBD2 aligns across 7 bases. Germline CDR1 MDHEN, CDR2 SYDVKM. Trimming removed 2 bases from V and 5 bases from J; junction bases left unmatched: 2. CDR3 size: 14 residues. CDR3 DNA: TGTGCCAGCAGTTTAAGCGGGACGACCGGGGAGCTGTTTTTT. This encodes CASSLSGTTGELFF.

This clone was counted a single time. V is TRBV10-3 and J is TRBJ2-3, with 11 nucleotides matching TRBD2. The CDR3 has 16 amino acids. Germline values: CDR1 ENHRY, CDR2 SYGVKD. Losses at the gene ends were 7 bases for V and 6 bases for J; bases not matched to a gene: 12. The chain's CDR3 is CAIKGTSGSRIDTQYF. The CDR3 coding sequence is TGTGCCATCAAAGGAACTAGCGGGAGTAGAATTGATACGCAGTATTTT.

This chain links TRBV29-1 with TRBJ2-2; D is perhaps TRBD2 (6 bases). The V gene's germline CDR1 is SQVTM and CDR2 ANQGSEA. The germline V and J ends were trimmed by 6 bases and 6 bases, with 23 bases remaining between them. The CDR3 is 16 residues long. This CDR3 is CSVALPGTPFSGELFF. In DNA, the CDR3 is TGCAGCGTCGCTCTCCCCGGGACTCCCTTTTCCGGGGAGCTGTTTTTT.

The chain recombines TRBV7-9 with TRBJ2-2; D possibly corresponds to TRBD2 (6 bases). The V gene's germline CDR1 is SEHNR and CDR2 FQNEAQ (reference sequence). This CDR3 region has 13 residues. V was clipped by 6 bases and J by 4 bases, with 9 bases between them. In DNA form, the CDR3 reads TGTGCCAGCAGTGCGGAGGGCACCGGGGAGCTGTTTTTT. Protein: CASSAEGTGELFF. Filled out from reference TRBV7-9 and TRBJ2-2, the complete variable domain reads DTGVSQNPRHKITKRGQNVTFRCDPISEHNRLYWYRQTLGQGPEFLTYFQNEAQLEKSRLLSDRFSAERPKGSFSTLEIQRTEQGDSAMYLCASSAEGTGELFFGEGSRLTVL.

The chain carries TRBV27 and TRBJ1-5, with 9 bases fitting TRBD1. The CDR3 is made up of 16 amino acids. J was trimmed by 7 bases and V by 4 bases; bases with no gene match: 11. Germline V lookup: CDR1 MNHEY, CDR2 SMNVEV (reference sequence). The CDR3 nucleotides read TGTGCCAGCAGTTCGTACAGGGGGCGCGGGGTCCAGCCCCAGCATTTT. Translated, it gives CASSSYRGRGVQPQHF.

This chain uses TRBV7-2 with TRBJ2-5, with 14 bases fitting TRBD2. The CDR3 loop spans 17 amino acids. Germline V gene lookup returns CDR1 SGHTA and CDR2 FQGNSA. Losses at the gene ends were 4 bases for V and 2 bases for J; bases not matched to a gene: 6. The CDR3 DNA follows: TGTGCCAGCAGCTCACTCGGACTAGCGGGGGGTCAAGAGACCCAGTACTTC. It is translated as CASSSLGLAGGQETQYF. The variable domain in full, with the rest retrieved from reference TRBV7-2 and TRBJ2-5, is GAGVSQSPSNKVTEKGKDVELRCDPISGHTALYWYRQSLGQGLEFLIYFQGNSAPDKSGLPSDRFSAERTGGSVSTLTIQRTQQEDSAVYLCASSSLGLAGGQETQYFGPGTRLLVL.

CDR3 DNA sequence: TGTGCCAGCAGTGAGAGCCGTGCCGATGAGCAGTTCTTC. This sequence encodes CASSESRADEQFF. The rearrangement uses TRBV6-5 and TRBJ2-1; D call uncertain. Trimming cost V 5 bases and J 8 bases, with 13 bases left between them. Germline V gene data show CDR1 as MNHEY and CDR2 as SVGAGI. The CDR3 is 13 amino acids.

This chain joins TRBV27 and TRBJ2-3; D gene unclear. Germline V gives CDR1 MNHEY, CDR2 SMNVEV (reference sequence). CDR3 length: 13 amino acids. Trimming left V 5 bases short and J 4 bases short, with 10 bases between. DNA for the CDR3: TGTGCCAGCAGTCCCTCGGAGTCAGATACGCAGTATTTT. This encodes CASSPSESDTQYF.

The V and J genes are TRBV30 and TRBJ1-2; weak D call: TRBD1 (5 bases). The germline CDR1 and CDR2 sequences are GTSNPN and SVGIG (reference sequence). V lost 2 bases and J lost 5, with 18 bases in between. This CDR3 is 15 amino acids long. CDR3 coding DNA: TGTGCCTGGAGTCCTGGGGCAGGGATAGGGTATGGCTACACCTTC. Encoded protein: CAWSPGAGIGYGYTF.

This clone appeared once. The chain carries TRBV5-1 and TRBJ1-6; the D is unclear. The germline gives CDR1 SGHRS, CDR2 YFSETQ. The CDR3 loop spans 13 amino acids. Trimming left V 0 bases short and J 8 bases short, with 6 bases between. This CDR3 is CASSLDAYSPLHF. CDR3 bases: TGCGCCAGCAGCTTGGATGCGTATTCACCCCTCCACTTT. The whole variable domain, remainder taken from reference TRBV5-1 and TRBJ1-6, is KAGVTQTPRYLIKTRGQQVTLSCSPISGHRSVSWYQQTPGQGLQFLFEYFSETQRNKGNFPGRFSGRQFSNSRSEMNVSTLELGDSALYLCASSLDAYSPLHFGNGTRLTVT.

The chain is built from TRBV6-1 and TRBJ1-5, with 7 bases aligning to TRBD1. J was trimmed by 5 bases and V by 3 bases; bases with no gene match: 4. CDR3 length: 14 residues. The germline V gene encodes CDR1 MNHNS and CDR2 SASEGT. The CDR3 loop is CASSEDRPYQPQHF. The CDR3 DNA is TGTGCCAGCAGTGAGGACAGGCCCTATCAGCCCCAGCATTTT.

The chain couples TRBV30 to TRBJ1-5, with 7 bases aligning to TRBD1. Germline V lookup: CDR1 GTSNPN, CDR2 SVGIG (reference sequence). The CDR3 has 17 residues. Unmatched junction bases numbered 10, after V lost 2 bases and J lost 0 bases. The CDR3 region has the DNA TGTGCCTGGAGTCATACCGGGACAGTAGATAGCAATCAGCCCCAGCATTTT. Encoded protein: CAWSHTGTVDSNQPQHF.

V is TRBV7-2 and J is TRBJ2-5; D perhaps matches TRBD1 (5 bases). TRBJ2-7 explains the end of the DNA better; the J call may be wrong. Germline V gene lookup returns CDR1 SGHTA and CDR2 FQGNSA. This CDR3 is 14 amino acids long. The CDR3 sequence is CASSFDSYSYEQYF. For the CDR3, the DNA is TGTGCCAGCAGCTTCGACAGCTACTCCTACGAGCAGTACTTC.

The chain joins TRBV19 to TRBJ2-2; D might be TRBD1 (6 bases). The V end lost 2 bases, the J end lost 1 base, and 11 bases lay between the germline ends. Germline values: CDR1 LNHDA, CDR2 SQIVND (reference sequence). The CDR3 sequence is 16 residues long. Written as DNA, the CDR3 is TGTGCCAGTAGTATAAGATCAGGGGAGAACACCGGGGAGCTGTTTTTT. As protein: CASSIRSGENTGELFF.

This chain uses TRBV5-1 with TRBJ2-7; a possible D gene is TRBD2 (6 bases). V shed 3 bases and J shed 2 bases, with 18 bases lying between them. This CDR3 spans 16 amino acids. Germline CDR1 SGHRS, CDR2 YFSETQ. The chain's CDR3 is CASSWSSDSSTYEQYF. The CDR3 nucleotides read TGCGCCAGCAGCTGGTCTAGCGATAGCAGTACCTACGAGCAGTACTTC.

V gene TRBV5-1 combines with J gene TRBJ2-3; 7 bases agree with TRBD2. Germline V gives CDR1 SGHRS, CDR2 YFSETQ. J was trimmed by 1 base and V by 4 bases; bases with no gene match: 9. The length of the CDR3 is 16 residues. The DNA for the CDR3 is TGCGCCAGCAGCCGGTTTAGCGGGTCTCGCACAGATACGCAGTATTTT. It translates to CASSRFSGSRTDTQYF.

The chain couples TRBV7-2 to TRBJ2-1, with 9 bases identical to TRBD2. CDR3 length equals 15 residues. The germline gives CDR1 SGHTA, CDR2 FQGNSA. The V and J ends lost 5 bases and 3 bases, in that order; junction bases with no gene match: 5. For the CDR3, the DNA is TGTGCCAGCAGCATCGGACTAGCGAACTACAATGAGCAGTTCTTC. It translates to CASSIGLANYNEQFF.

V is TRBV19 and J is TRBJ1-5; 9 nucleotides agree with TRBD1. After removal of 9 bases from V and 6 bases from J, the junction contained 3 bases not matched to a gene. This CDR3 comprises 12 residues. Germline V gene data show CDR1 as LNHDA and CDR2 as SQIVND (reference sequence). Here the CDR3 DNA reads TGTGCCAGCGGGACAGGGCTTCAGCCCCAGCATTTT. Translating gives CASGTGLQPQHF. Full variable domain (remainder filled in from reference TRBV19 and TRBJ1-5): DGGITQSPKYLFRKEGQNVTLSCEQNLNHDAMYWYRQDPGQGLRLIYYSQIVNDFQKGDIAEGYSVSREKKESFPLTVTSAQKNPTAFYLCASGTGLQPQHFGDGTRLSIL.

The chain carries TRBV29-1 and TRBJ1-3; D gene unclear. This CDR3 has 13 residues. Germline values: CDR1 SQVTM, CDR2 ANQGSEA. The V gene lost 1 base and the J gene lost 0 bases, with 4 bases spanning the gap. CDR3 sequence (DNA): TGCAGCGTTGAAGCCAACTCTGGAAACACCATATATTTT. It is translated as CSVEANSGNTIYF.

The chain links TRBV9 to TRBJ2-1; D ambiguous. This CDR3 is 13 amino acids long. Deletions cut 2 bases from V and 5 bases from J, with 8 bases between. CDR1 and CDR2 from the germline V gene are SGDLS and YYNGEE. Written as DNA, the CDR3 is TGTGCCAGCAGCGTGCGGCTAAACAATGAGCAGTTCTTC. Amino acid sequence: CASSVRLNNEQFF.

The chain links TRBV28 to TRBJ2-5, with 8 bases that match TRBD2. With V trimmed by 5 bases and J by 7 bases, 12 bases remained unmatched. Germline V gives CDR1 MDHEN, CDR2 SYDVKM. The CDR3 has 15 amino acids. The CDR3 nucleotides read TGTGCCAGCAGTCCCCCGGGGGGGGTGAAGGCGACCCAGTACTTC. The encoded protein is CASSPPGGVKATQYF.

This clone was counted a single time. The rearrangement joins TRBV5-8 to TRBJ2-3; 10 positions match TRBD2. After removal of 4 bases from V and 3 bases from J, the junction contained 5 bases not matched to a gene. Per germline, CDR1 SGHTS and CDR2 YDEGEE. The length of the CDR3 is 15 residues. Here the CDR3 reads CASSRTSGNTDTQYF. CDR3 nucleotides: TGTGCCAGCAGCCGCACTAGCGGGAATACAGATACGCAGTATTTT.

On this clone: One junction end does not reproduce the germline sequence, and a read error may be involved. This chain connects TRBV7-9 to TRBJ1-4, with 9 bases fitting TRBD1. Germline V gives CDR1 SEHNR, CDR2 FQNEAQ (reference sequence). There are 19 residues in the CDR3. The CDR3 coding sequence is TGTTCCAGCAGCAACGCAAACAGGGGGCGACCTGCAACTAATGAAAAACTGTTTTTT. As protein: CSSSNANRGRPATNEKLFF.

The gene calls are TRBV27 and TRBJ1-3; no clear D gene. The ends were cut back, 2 bases at V and 4 bases at J, with 9 bases in the middle. This CDR3 has 14 residues. Germline V gives CDR1 MNHEY, CDR2 SMNVEV (reference sequence). CDR3 in amino acids: CASSLTSSGNTIYF. In DNA form, the CDR3 reads TGTGCCAGCAGTTTAACGAGTTCCGGAAACACCATATATTTT.